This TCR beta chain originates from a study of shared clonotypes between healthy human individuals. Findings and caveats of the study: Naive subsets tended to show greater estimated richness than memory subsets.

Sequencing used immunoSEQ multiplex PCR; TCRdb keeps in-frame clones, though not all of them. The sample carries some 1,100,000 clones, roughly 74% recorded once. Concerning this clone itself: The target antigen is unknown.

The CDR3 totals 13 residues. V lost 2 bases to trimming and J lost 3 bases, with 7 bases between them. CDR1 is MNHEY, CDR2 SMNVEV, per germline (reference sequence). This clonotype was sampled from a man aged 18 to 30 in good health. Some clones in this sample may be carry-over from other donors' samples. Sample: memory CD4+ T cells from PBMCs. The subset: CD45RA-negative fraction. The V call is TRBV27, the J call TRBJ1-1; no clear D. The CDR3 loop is CASSLSGDTEAFF. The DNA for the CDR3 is TGTGCCAGCAGTTTAAGTGGTGACACTGAAGCTTTCTTT.